The present TCR beta chain was sequenced within a study of cytomegalovirus exposure and HLA in healthy donors. Overall study findings and caveats: For TCR beta chains, V- and J-gene trimming was later linked to a missense DCLRE1C variant. Earlier analysis yielded a pattern in which most TCR beta V segments were productive about 87% or about 30% of the time.

PCR used 60 Vbeta primers and 13 Jbeta primers. In the original analysis: Approximately 11 million of the about 80 million unique TCR beta chains counted in a later analysis were shared. Generated by immunoSEQ multiplex PCR, the TCRdb table keeps only in-frame clones and is missing some. V, J and clone size were drawn from that table, and D and trimming were deduced from the DNA. The table lists fewer than 350,000 clones, roughly 90% of them singletons. This clone has ten or more counts. The antigen is not known. CDR3 length: 14 residues. In germline, CDR1 is MNHNY, CDR2 SVGAGI (reference sequence). V gave up 2 bases and J gave up 6 bases, with 13 bases separating them.

The chain recombines TRBV6-6 with TRBJ1-1, with a weak D call TRBD1 (6 bases). The sample taken for sequencing was PBMCs. The sequence was obtained from a young woman in good health and CMV-seronegative. The CDR3 sequence is CASSYARGGAEAFF. The CDR3 DNA reads TGTGCCAGCAGTTACGCGCGGGGGGGCGCTGAAGCTTTCTTT.